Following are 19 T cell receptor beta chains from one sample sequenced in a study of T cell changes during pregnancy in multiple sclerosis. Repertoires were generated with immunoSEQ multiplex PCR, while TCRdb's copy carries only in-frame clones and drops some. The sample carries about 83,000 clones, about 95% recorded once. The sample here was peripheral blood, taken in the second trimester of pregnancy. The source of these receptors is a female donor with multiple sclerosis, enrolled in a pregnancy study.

For the CDR3, the DNA is TGTGCCAGCTCACCGACCCCAGGGGTATCCTATAGCAATCAGCCCCAGCATTTT. Its translation is CASSPTPGVSYSNQPQHF. The rearrangement uses TRBV18 and TRBJ1-5; TRBD1 is a possible D gene (6 bases). This CDR3 is 18 amino acids long. CDR1 is KGHSH, CDR2 LQKENI, per germline. The germline V and J ends were trimmed by 3 bases and 0 bases, with 18 bases remaining between them.

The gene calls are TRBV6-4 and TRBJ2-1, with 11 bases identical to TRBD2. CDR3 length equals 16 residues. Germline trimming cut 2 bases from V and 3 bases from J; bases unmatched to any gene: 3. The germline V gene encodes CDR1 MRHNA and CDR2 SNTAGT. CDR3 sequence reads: CASSDKGTSGYNEQFF. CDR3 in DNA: TGTGCCAGCAGTGACAAGGGGACTAGCGGCTACAATGAGCAGTTCTTC.

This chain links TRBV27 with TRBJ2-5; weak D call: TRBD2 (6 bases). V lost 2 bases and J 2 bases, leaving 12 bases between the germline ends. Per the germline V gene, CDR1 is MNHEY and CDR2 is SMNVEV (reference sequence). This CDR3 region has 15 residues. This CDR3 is CASSLGGGYQETQYF. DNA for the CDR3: TGTGCCAGCAGTTTAGGGGGAGGATATCAAGAGACCCAGTACTTC.

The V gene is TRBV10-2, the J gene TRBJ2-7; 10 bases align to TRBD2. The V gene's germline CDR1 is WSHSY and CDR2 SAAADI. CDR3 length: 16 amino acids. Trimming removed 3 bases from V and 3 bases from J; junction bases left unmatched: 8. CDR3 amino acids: CASSESPSGGYYEQYF. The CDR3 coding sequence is TGCGCCAGCAGTGAAAGTCCTAGCGGGGGATACTACGAGCAGTACTTC.

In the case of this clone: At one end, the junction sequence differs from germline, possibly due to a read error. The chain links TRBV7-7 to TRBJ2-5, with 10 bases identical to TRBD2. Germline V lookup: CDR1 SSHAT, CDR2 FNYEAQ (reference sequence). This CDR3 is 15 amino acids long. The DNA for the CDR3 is TGTGCCAGCAGCGTAGCGGGAGGACGACAAGAGACCCAGTACTTC. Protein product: CASSVAGGRQETQYF.

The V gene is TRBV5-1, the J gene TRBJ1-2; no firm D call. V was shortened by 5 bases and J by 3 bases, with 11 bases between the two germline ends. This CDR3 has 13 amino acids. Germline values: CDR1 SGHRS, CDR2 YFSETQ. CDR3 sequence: CASRPPQDYGYTF. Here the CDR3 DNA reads TGCGCCAGCAGACCCCCGCAGGACTATGGCTACACCTTC.

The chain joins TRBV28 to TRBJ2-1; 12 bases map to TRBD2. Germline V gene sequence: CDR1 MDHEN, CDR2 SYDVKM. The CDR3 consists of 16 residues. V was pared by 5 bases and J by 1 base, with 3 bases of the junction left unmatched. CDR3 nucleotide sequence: TGTGCCAGCAGTAGACTAGCGGGAGCGTCCTACAATGAGCAGTTCTTC. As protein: CASSRLAGASYNEQFF.

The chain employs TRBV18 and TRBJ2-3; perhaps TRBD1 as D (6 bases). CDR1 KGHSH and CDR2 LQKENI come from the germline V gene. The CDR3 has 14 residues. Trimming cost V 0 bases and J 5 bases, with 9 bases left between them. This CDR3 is CASSPPRGKDTQYF. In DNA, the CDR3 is TGTGCCAGCTCACCACCGAGGGGGAAAGATACGCAGTATTTT. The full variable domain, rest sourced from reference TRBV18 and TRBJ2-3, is NAGVMQNPRHLVRRRGQEARLRCSPMKGHSHVYWYRQLPEEGLKFMVYLQKENIIDESGMPKERFSAEFPKEGPSILRIQQVVRGDSAAYFCASSPPRGKDTQYFGPGTRLTVL.

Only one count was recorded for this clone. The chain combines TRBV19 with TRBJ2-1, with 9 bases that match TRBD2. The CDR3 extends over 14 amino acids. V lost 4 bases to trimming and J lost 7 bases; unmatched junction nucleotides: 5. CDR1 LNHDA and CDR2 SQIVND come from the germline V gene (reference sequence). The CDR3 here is CASSSGRAGNEQFF. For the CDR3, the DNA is TGTGCCAGTAGTAGCGGGAGGGCGGGGAATGAGCAGTTCTTC.

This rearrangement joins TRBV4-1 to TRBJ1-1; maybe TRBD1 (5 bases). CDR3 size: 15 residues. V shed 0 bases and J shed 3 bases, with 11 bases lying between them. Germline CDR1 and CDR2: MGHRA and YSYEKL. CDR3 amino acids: CASSQEARDYTEAFF. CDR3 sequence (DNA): TGCGCCAGCAGCCAAGAAGCCCGGGACTACACTGAAGCTTTCTTT.

CDR3 sequence reads: CASSLYRGEGYTF. The CDR3, as DNA: TGTGCCAGCAGTTTATACAGGGGGGAGGGCTACACCTTC. This chain joins TRBV28 and TRBJ1-2, with 8 bases aligning to TRBD1. This CDR3 is 13 amino acids long. Per germline, CDR1 MDHEN and CDR2 SYDVKM. J gave up 8 bases and V 1 base, and 3 bases lay outside the gene matches.

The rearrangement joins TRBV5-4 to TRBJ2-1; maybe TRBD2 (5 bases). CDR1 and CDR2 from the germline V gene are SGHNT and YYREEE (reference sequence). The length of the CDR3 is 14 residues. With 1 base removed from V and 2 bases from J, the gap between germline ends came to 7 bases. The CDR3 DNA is TGTGCCAGCAGCTTGAGCGGTGCCTACAATGAGCAGTTCTTC. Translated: CASSLSGAYNEQFF.

Written as DNA, the CDR3 is TGTGCCAGCAGTTCCCCGACTAGCGGGAGCGTAAACGAGCAGTACTTC. This sequence encodes CASSSPTSGSVNEQYF. This chain uses TRBV28 with TRBJ2-7; the match to TRBD2 covers 12 bases. Germline CDR1 and CDR2: MDHEN and SYDVKM. This CDR3 comprises 16 residues. The V segment lost 4 bases and the J segment 5 bases; nucleotides outside the gene matches: 9.

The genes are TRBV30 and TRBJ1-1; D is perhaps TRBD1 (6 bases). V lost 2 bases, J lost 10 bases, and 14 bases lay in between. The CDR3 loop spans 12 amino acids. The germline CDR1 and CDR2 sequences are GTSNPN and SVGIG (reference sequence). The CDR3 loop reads CAWSWEQGRAFF. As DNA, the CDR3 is TGTGCCTGGAGTTGGGAACAGGGTAGAGCTTTCTTT.

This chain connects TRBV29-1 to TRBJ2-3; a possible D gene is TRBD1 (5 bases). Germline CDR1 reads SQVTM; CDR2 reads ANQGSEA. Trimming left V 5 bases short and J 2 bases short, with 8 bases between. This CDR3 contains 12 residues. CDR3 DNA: TGCAGCGTTATGACAGCCACAGATACGCAGTATTTT. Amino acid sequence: CSVMTATDTQYF.

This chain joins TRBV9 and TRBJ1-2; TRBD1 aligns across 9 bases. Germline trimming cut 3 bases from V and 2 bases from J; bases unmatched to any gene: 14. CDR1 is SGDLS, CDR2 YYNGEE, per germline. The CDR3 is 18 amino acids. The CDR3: CASSALLQTGGPNYGYTF. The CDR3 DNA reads TGTGCCAGCAGCGCCCTGCTTCAAACAGGGGGCCCAAACTATGGCTACACCTTC.

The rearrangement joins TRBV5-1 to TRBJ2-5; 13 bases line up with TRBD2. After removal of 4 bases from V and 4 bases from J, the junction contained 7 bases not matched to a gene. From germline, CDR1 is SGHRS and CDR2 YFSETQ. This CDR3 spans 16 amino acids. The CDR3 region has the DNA TGCGCCAGCAGCGGCGGGACTAGCGGGAAGCGAGAGACCCAGTACTTC. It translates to CASSGGTSGKRETQYF.

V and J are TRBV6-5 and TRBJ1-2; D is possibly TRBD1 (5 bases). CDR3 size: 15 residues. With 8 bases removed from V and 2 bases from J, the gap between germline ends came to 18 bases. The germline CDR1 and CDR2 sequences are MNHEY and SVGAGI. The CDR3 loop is CASVRSEGANYGYTF. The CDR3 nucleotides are TGTGCCAGCGTTCGAAGCGAAGGGGCGAACTATGGCTACACCTTC.

The CDR3 spells CASSYGTGASEAFF. CDR3 nucleotide sequence: TGTGCCAGCAGTTACGGGACAGGAGCTTCTGAAGCTTTCTTT. The chain couples TRBV6-6 to TRBJ1-1, with 8 positions matching TRBD1. V lost 2 bases and J lost 6; bases outside the gene matches: 5. Germline V CDR1 and CDR2: MNHNY, SVGAGI (reference sequence). The CDR3 is 14 residues long.